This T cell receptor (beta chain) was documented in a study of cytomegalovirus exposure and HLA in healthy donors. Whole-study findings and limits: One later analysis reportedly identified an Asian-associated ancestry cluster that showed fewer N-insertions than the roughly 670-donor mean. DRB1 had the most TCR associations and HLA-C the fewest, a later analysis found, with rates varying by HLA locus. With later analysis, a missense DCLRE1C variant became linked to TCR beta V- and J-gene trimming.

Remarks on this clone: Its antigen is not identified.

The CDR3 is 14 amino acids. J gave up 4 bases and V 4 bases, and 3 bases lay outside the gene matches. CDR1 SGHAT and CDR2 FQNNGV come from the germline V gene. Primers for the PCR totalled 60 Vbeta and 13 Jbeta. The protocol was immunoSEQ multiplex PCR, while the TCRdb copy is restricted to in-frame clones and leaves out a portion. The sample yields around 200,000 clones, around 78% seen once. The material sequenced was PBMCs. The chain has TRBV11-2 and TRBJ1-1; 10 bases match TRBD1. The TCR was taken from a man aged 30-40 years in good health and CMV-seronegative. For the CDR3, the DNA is TGTGCCAGCAGCTGGGGACAGGGGTTCACTGAAGCTTTCTTT. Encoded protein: CASSWGQGFTEAFF.